This is a list of T cell receptor beta chains from one sample in a study of blood T cell repertoires in COVID-19. Sequencing used immunoSEQ multiplex PCR; TCRdb keeps in-frame clones, though not all of them. The table shows hundreds of thousands of clones, with 70% to 90% occurring only once. The specimen was peripheral blood. These receptors originate from a man in his late teens or twenties with active or convalescent COVID-19. The CDR3 runs from the conserved cysteine through the conserved F or W. A D gene is named only where the DNA matches it firmly. Clone size is not always given. Where it is, it says once, few, many or a class for expanded clones.

CDR3aa | CDR3nt | d_gene | j_gene | v_gene | abundance
CASSESGTSTEQYF | TGTGCCAGCAGTGAAAGCGGGACATCTACCGAGCAGTACTTC | NA | TRBJ2-7 | TRBV6-4 | NA
CASSIMTVNYGYTF | TGTGCCAGTAGTATAATGACTGTCAACTATGGCTACACCTTC | NA | TRBJ1-2 | TRBV19 | NA
CASSPLAGGQETQYF | TGTGCCAGCAGTCCCCTAGCGGGGGGTCAAGAGACCCAGTACTTC | TRBD2 | TRBJ2-5 | TRBV6-5 | NA
CASSGGPGSPYGYTF | TGTGCCAGCAGCGGGGGACCAGGGAGCCCCTATGGCTACACCTTC | NA | TRBJ1-2 | TRBV27 | NA
CASSKVGEGEGQETQYF | TGTGCCAGCAGCAAAGTGGGTGAGGGGGAGGGCCAAGAGACCCAGTACTTC | NA | TRBJ2-5 | TRBV21-1 | NA
CASSPQNPGELFF | TGTGCCAGCAGCCCCCAAAATCCCGGGGAGCTGTTTTTT | NA | TRBJ2-2 | TRBV7-8 | NA
CASSQDDGEGYEQYF | TGCGCCAGCAGCCAAGATGACGGGGAAGGCTACGAGCAGTACTTC | NA | TRBJ2-7 | TRBV4-3 | NA
CASSIQGQGKNEQYF | TGTGCCAGTAGTATTCAGGGACAGGGGAAAAACGAGCAGTACTTC | TRBD1 | TRBJ2-7 | TRBV19 | NA
CASSYGEGDRRAFF | TGTGCCAGCAGTTACGGCGAGGGCGACAGGAGGGCTTTCTTT | NA | TRBJ1-1 | TRBV6-6 | NA
CATTPIGQRNQPQHF | TGTGCCACCACCCCCATTGGGCAACGCAATCAGCCCCAGCATTTT | NA | TRBJ1-5 | TRBV6-1 | once
CASSRTTGGTEAFF | TGTGCCAGCAGCCGTACGACAGGGGGCACTGAAGCTTTCTTT | TRBD1 | TRBJ1-1 | TRBV6-5 | NA
CASSPTPGGKPGNTIYF | TGTGCCAGCTCACCGACACCCGGCGGGAAACCTGGAAACACCATATATTTT | NA | TRBJ1-3 | TRBV18 | NA
CASHRDWGQGINQPQHF | TGTGCCAGCCACCGGGATTGGGGACAGGGGATCAATCAGCCCCAGCATTTT | TRBD1 | TRBJ1-5 | TRBV19 | few
CASRISVRDTQYF | TGTGCCAGCAGGATCTCGGTTCGGGATACGCAGTATTTT | NA | TRBJ2-3 | TRBV6-5 | NA
CASSLASGRIYEQFF | TGCGCCAGCAGCTTGGCTAGCGGGAGAATCTATGAGCAGTTCTTC | TRBD2 | TRBJ2-1 | TRBV5-1 | once
CASSQTIPGDQPQHF | TGTGCCAGCTCACAAACGATCCCGGGGGATCAGCCCCAGCATTTT | NA | TRBJ1-5 | TRBV18 | NA